This TCR beta chain was recorded in a study of T cells in Graves' hyperthyroidism and ophthalmopathy. Using RNA transcripts as the source, TCR beta CDR3 regions were amplified. Researchers ran a first-round RT-PCR on the TCR CDR3 using the HTBI primer set. TCRdb re-called the multiplex PCR reads with MiXCR, one entry per CDR3 protein. The profile shows around 100,000 distinct CDR3 sequences, roughly 47% of them singletons. This clonotype showed up many times. Its antigen is not identified. General study results and limits: Model predictions of ophthalmopathy came a median approximately 6.8 months before onset.

CDR1 and CDR2 (germline): SGHDT, YYEEEE. The CDR3 runs 17 residues. V lost 5 bases and J 7 bases, leaving 28 bases between the germline ends. Stable Graves' hyperthyroidism denoted no ophthalmopathy progression over 18 months. Patients were excluded for uncontrolled infection, other autoimmune disease, pregnancy or lactation. Under 12 ml fresh peripheral blood yielded the PBMCs. The TCR was taken from a man aged 40-55 years with Graves' hyperthyroidism. What was sequenced was blood. This chain connects TRBV5-6 to TRBJ2-7, with TRBD2 as a possible D gene (6 bases). The CDR3, as DNA: TGTGCCAGCAGTGGCGGGACCGGGGTAGACGGATTCCTGGAGCAGTACTTC. This codes for CASSGGTGVDGFLEQYF.